Sequencing of this TCR beta chain was carried out in a study of yellow fever vaccine responses in identical twins. A remark on this clonotype: As yet, its antigen is unknown.

TCRdb re-analysed the RT-PCR reads in MiXCR, keeping a single row per CDR3 protein. The sample has approximately 5,000 distinct CDR3 sequences, less than 85% seen once. Study-wide points: Reportedly, the T cell response mounted by twins to vaccine seemed partly convergent, partly personalized.

V was cut by 5 bases and J by 4 bases, with 12 bases left in between. The CDR3 extends over 14 amino acids. The sample here was T cells from blood (PBMCs), unsorted or a sorted subset (not recorded which), taken before or after yellow fever vaccination (not recorded which). The origin of this receptor is a woman under 30 who received the yellow fever vaccine. The V call is TRBV12-3 or TRBV12-4, the J call TRBJ1-5, with D possibly matching TRBD1 (5 bases). This CDR3 reads CASSLDGGNQPQHF. In nucleotides, the CDR3 is TGTGCCAGCAGTCTAGATGGGGGAAATCAGCCCCAGCATTTT.